These 30 T cell receptor beta chains originate from one sample sequenced in a study of beta chain features in type 1 diabetes. Expressed TCRB transcripts were sequenced because the entire RNA isolate underwent reverse transcription. Data came from immunoSEQ multiplex PCR; TCRdb stores just in-frame clones and leaves some out. The table lists about 230,000 clones, 16% of them singletons. Whole-study findings and limits: Moderately but significantly shorter TCRB CDR3s were found in Type 1 diabetes patients in all four CD4+ subsets.

The antigens for these receptors are not known. The sequenced sample was naive CD4+ T cells from blood. These receptors originate from a man aged 30 to 39 with type 1 diabetes.

The chain couples TRBV2 to TRBJ2-1; D is uncertain. In germline, CDR1 is SNHLY, CDR2 FYNNEI. V was pared by 9 bases and J by 3 bases, with 15 bases between. The CDR3 loop spans 14 amino acids. The CDR3 protein is CARTASSDYNEQFF. The CDR3 bases are TGTGCCAGAACAGCTTCCTCGGACTACAATGAGCAGTTCTTC.

V gene TRBV27 combines with J gene TRBJ2-3; the D gene is possibly TRBD2 (6 bases). V gave up 8 bases and J gave up 4 bases, with 13 bases separating them. The germline gives CDR1 MNHEY, CDR2 SMNVEV (reference sequence). The CDR3 contains 13 residues. CDR3 nucleotides: TGTGCCAGCCGGCAGGAGGGGTCAGATACGCAGTATTTT. Translation: CASRQEGSDTQYF.

The chain uses TRBV9 and TRBJ1-3; D unresolved. Germline values: CDR1 SGDLS, CDR2 YYNGEE. The CDR3 has 14 residues. Trimming took 0 bases from V and 2 from J, leaving 6 bases between them. Here the CDR3 reads CASSVEGAGNTIYF. CDR3 coding DNA: TGTGCCAGCAGCGTAGAGGGCGCTGGAAACACCATATATTTT.

This clone turned up a few times. This chain joins TRBV28 and TRBJ2-1; no clear D. The CDR3 contains 14 residues. Germline V gene sequence: CDR1 MDHEN, CDR2 SYDVKM. The germline V and J ends were trimmed by 8 bases and 0 bases, with 11 bases remaining between them. This CDR3 is CASGDSGSYNEQFF. The DNA for the CDR3 is TGTGCCAGCGGCGACTCAGGCTCCTACAATGAGCAGTTCTTC.

The rearrangement joins TRBV28 to TRBJ2-4; 8 nucleotides agree with TRBD2. Germline V gene data show CDR1 as MDHEN and CDR2 as SYDVKM. The length of the CDR3 is 16 residues. The J segment lost 8 bases and the V segment lost 2 bases, leaving 11 bases of the junction unmatched. The CDR3 region has the DNA TGTGCCAGCAGTTTAGATGTTTTGAGCGGGAGCCACATTCAGTACTTC. It is translated as CASSLDVLSGSHIQYF.

This clone was counted only a few times. CDR3 in DNA: TGCGCCAGCAGCTTGGAACCGACAGGGGACACCGGGGAGCTGTTTTTT. Translating gives CASSLEPTGDTGELFF. The V and J genes are TRBV5-1 and TRBJ2-2; TRBD1 agrees at 8 bases. Looked up from germline, CDR1 is SGHRS and CDR2 is YFSETQ. CDR3 length: 16 amino acids. V gave up 0 bases and J gave up 3 bases; unmatched junction bases: 4.

In its sample, this clone was seen a few times. The chain joins TRBV29-1 to TRBJ1-1; no clear D gene. V was shortened by 3 bases and J by 1 base, with 6 bases between the two germline ends. The CDR3 covers 12 residues. CDR1 is SQVTM, CDR2 ANQGSEA, per germline. The CDR3 bases are TGCAGCGTTGACGCATCGAACACTGAAGCTTTCTTT. Amino acids: CSVDASNTEAFF. Filled out from reference TRBV29-1 and TRBJ1-1, the complete variable domain reads SAVISQKPSRDICQRGTSLTIQCQVDSQVTMMFWYRQQPGQSLTLIATANQGSEATYESGFVIDKFPISRPNLTFSTLTVSNMSPEDSSIYLCSVDASNTEAFFGQGTRLTVV.

The chain combines TRBV7-9 with TRBJ1-5; 9 bases match TRBD1. V was pared by 5 bases and J by 6 bases, with 8 bases of the junction left unmatched. The CDR3 has 15 amino acids. Germline V gene lookup returns CDR1 SEHNR and CDR2 FQNEAQ (reference sequence). CDR3 protein: CASSPGTGNSQPQHF. The CDR3 DNA reads as TGTGCCAGCAGCCCGGGGACAGGGAATAGTCAGCCCCAGCATTTT.

This clone was observed a handful of times. The genes are TRBV29-1 and TRBJ1-5; D is uncertain. The CDR3 is made up of 12 amino acids. CDR1 and CDR2 (germline): SQVTM, ANQGSEA. The ends were cut back, 4 bases at V and 1 base at J, with 5 bases in the middle. In nucleotides, the CDR3 is TGCAGCGTTGCACTAAGCAATCAGCCCCAGCATTTT. Residues: CSVALSNQPQHF.

The chain joins TRBV7-9 to TRBJ2-3; 9 nucleotides align to TRBD1. V shed 10 bases and J 0 bases; nucleotides not matched to a gene: 5. The CDR3 totals 14 residues. In germline, CDR1 is SEHNR, CDR2 FQNEAQ (reference sequence). The CDR3 nucleotides are TGTGCCACCCGGGACAGGGCTAGCACAGATACGCAGTATTTT. This encodes CATRDRASTDTQYF.

This clone was recorded a few times. The chain employs TRBV13 and TRBJ2-1; D remains unclear. The germline gives CDR1 PRHDT, CDR2 FYEKMQ (reference sequence). Trimming removed 0 bases from V and 7 bases from J, with 13 bases in between. There are 15 residues in the CDR3. For the CDR3, the DNA is TGTGCCAGCAGCTTAGGGGGATCAAGTACGAATGAGCAGTTCTTC. Its protein is CASSLGGSSTNEQFF.

The genes are TRBV25-1 and TRBJ2-7, with 9 bases aligning to TRBD2. Germline assignment: CDR1 MGHDK and CDR2 SYGVNS. V was clipped by 5 bases and J by 5 bases; unmatched bases: 1. This CDR3 has 12 amino acids. Written as DNA, the CDR3 is TGTGCCAGCAGTCTAGCGGGAAACGAGCAGTACTTC. This codes for CASSLAGNEQYF.

The chain is built from TRBV5-6 and TRBJ1-1, with D uncertain. CDR1 and CDR2 (germline): SGHDT, YYEEEE. V was clipped by 0 bases and J by 10 bases, with 13 bases between them. The CDR3 length is 13 residues. This CDR3 is CASSLAWAAGAFF. CDR3 DNA: TGTGCCAGCAGCTTGGCCTGGGCGGCTGGAGCTTTCTTT.

This clone turned up a few times. The genes are TRBV9 and TRBJ2-1, with D perhaps TRBD2 (5 bases). Per the germline V gene, CDR1 is SGDLS and CDR2 is YYNGEE. Trimming pared 2 bases from V and 4 bases from J, leaving 16 bases between. This CDR3 has 16 residues. CDR3 protein: CASSVNRDQTYNEQFF. CDR3 sequence (DNA): TGTGCCAGCAGCGTCAACCGGGATCAGACATACAATGAGCAGTTCTTC.

The chain couples TRBV29-1 to TRBJ1-5; possibly TRBD1 for D (5 bases). This CDR3 has 12 residues. Germline CDR1 is SQVTM and CDR2 is ANQGSEA. V was shortened by 5 bases and J by 4 bases, with 9 bases between the two germline ends. CDR3 sequence: CSVRGENQPQHF. The CDR3 DNA is TGCAGCGTTAGAGGGGAAAATCAGCCCCAGCATTTT.

The chain is built from TRBV29-1 and TRBJ2-3, with D hard to call. CDR3 length: 13 residues. Per the germline V gene, CDR1 is SQVTM and CDR2 is ANQGSEA. Trimming removed 4 bases from V and 2 bases from J, with 10 bases in between. The CDR3 DNA sequence: TGCAGCGTTGGAAAGGTCCTCACAGATACGCAGTATTTT. This encodes CSVGKVLTDTQYF.

The chain is built from TRBV4-3 and TRBJ1-1, with D perhaps matching TRBD1 (6 bases). This CDR3 spans 15 amino acids. The V end lost 0 bases, the J end lost 1 base, and 9 bases lay between the germline ends. Germline V gives CDR1 LGHNA, CDR2 YSLEER. This chain's CDR3 is CASSQEGGGNTEAFF. For the CDR3, the DNA is TGCGCCAGCAGCCAAGAAGGGGGAGGGAACACTGAAGCTTTCTTT.

This clone was counted a few times. V gene TRBV7-9 combines with J gene TRBJ2-6, with D unclear. CDR3 length equals 16 residues. Germline V gives CDR1 SEHNR, CDR2 FQNEAQ (reference sequence). The germline V and J ends were trimmed by 5 bases and 0 bases, with 11 bases remaining between them. Here the CDR3 reads CASSRLNTSGANVLTF. CDR3 in DNA: TGTGCCAGCAGCAGGCTCAACACCTCTGGGGCCAACGTCCTGACTTTC.

This rearrangement joins TRBV6-4 to TRBJ2-3, with D unclear. The CDR3 contains 14 residues. V lost 4 bases, J lost 4 bases, and 12 bases lay in between. Germline CDR1 reads MRHNA; CDR2 reads SNTAGT. This CDR3 reads CASSVGVNSDTQYF. The CDR3 DNA reads as TGTGCCAGCAGTGTCGGAGTAAATTCAGATACGCAGTATTTT.

This clone was seen a few times. The J gene is TRBJ2-5, the V gene TRBV9; D is unclear. The V and J ends lost 0 bases and 6 bases respectively, with 12 bases between them. The CDR3 runs to 14 residues. The germline gives CDR1 SGDLS, CDR2 YYNGEE. Here the CDR3 DNA reads TGTGCCAGCAGCGTAGTCGAAGGTCCGCAGACCCAGTACTTC. This gives the protein CASSVVEGPQTQYF. The complete variable domain, with remaining parts taken from reference TRBV9 and TRBJ2-5, reads DSGVTQTPKHLITATGQRVTLRCSPRSGDLSVYWYQQSLDQGLQFLIQYYNGEERAKGNILERFSAQQFPDLHSELNLSSLELGDSALYFCASSVVEGPQTQYFGPGTRLLVL.

There are a few counts of this clone. The chain links TRBV29-1 to TRBJ1-1; tentatively, D is TRBD1 (5 bases). The CDR3 contains 14 residues. The V gene lost 7 bases and the J gene lost 0 bases, with 15 bases spanning the gap. The V gene's germline CDR1 is SQVTM and CDR2 ANQGSEA. The DNA of the CDR3 is TGCAGCGCGGAGGGGCCAAGAATGAACACTGAAGCTTTCTTT. Protein product: CSAEGPRMNTEAFF.

This clone showed up just a few times. The genes are TRBV19 and TRBJ1-5, with TRBD1 identical over 7 bases. V gave up 4 bases and J gave up 1 base; unmatched junction bases: 10. This CDR3 region has 17 residues. The germline V gene has CDR1 LNHDA and CDR2 SQIVND (reference sequence). The CDR3, as DNA: TGTGCCAGTAGTAACAGGGGCTGGTTTTTAAGCAATCAGCCCCAGCATTTT. Residues: CASSNRGWFLSNQPQHF.

The chain couples TRBV6-1 to TRBJ2-1, with 8 bases identical to TRBD2. The CDR3 runs to 16 residues. Unmatched junction bases numbered 4, after V lost 3 bases and J lost 0 bases. Germline V gene sequence: CDR1 MNHNS, CDR2 SASEGT. CDR3 sequence: CASSDISGSSYNEQFF. CDR3 DNA sequence: TGTGCCAGCAGTGACATAAGCGGGAGCTCCTACAATGAGCAGTTCTTC.

The sample holds a few counts of this clone. The rearrangement uses TRBV29-1 and TRBJ1-2; TRBD1 is a possible D gene (5 bases). The ends were cut back, 4 bases at V and 0 bases at J, with 9 bases in the middle. The CDR3 totals 13 residues. Germline V CDR1 and CDR2: SQVTM, ANQGSEA. CDR3 bases: TGCAGCGTTGCAGGCAGGGCTAACTATGGCTACACCTTC. Its translation is CSVAGRANYGYTF.

The chain is built from TRBV23-1 and TRBJ2-7, with 8 positions matching TRBD1. TRBV23-1 qualifies as an ORF whose function is uncertain. The CDR3 extends over 14 amino acids. V trimming: 6 bases; J trimming: 4 bases; junction bases outside the gene matches: 8. The CDR3 loop is CASSLRQGNYEQYF. CDR3 in DNA: TGCGCCAGCAGCCTAAGACAGGGGAATTACGAGCAGTACTTC.

This clone was observed a handful of times. The genes are TRBV4-1 and TRBJ1-2, with D unresolved. Trimming shortened V by 1 base and J by 0 bases, and 0 bases separated the two germline ends. The CDR3 consists of 12 residues. Germline CDR1 reads MGHRA; CDR2 reads YSYEKL. CDR3 residues: CASSQANYGYTF. The CDR3 nucleotides are TGCGCCAGCAGCCAAGCTAACTATGGCTACACCTTC.

The chain combines TRBV27 with TRBJ2-5; 13 nucleotides agree with TRBD2. The CDR3 length is 16 residues. CDR1 and CDR2 from the germline V gene are MNHEY and SMNVEV (reference sequence). J was trimmed by 2 bases and V by 6 bases; bases with no gene match: 6. Written as DNA, the CDR3 is TGTGCCAGCAGCCCCTGGACTAGCGGGGGTCAAGAGACCCAGTACTTC. Encoded protein: CASSPWTSGGQETQYF.

This clone was seen a few times. The genes are TRBV7-2 and TRBJ2-3, with D maybe TRBD1 (6 bases). V lost 8 bases and J lost 2, with 8 bases in between. The CDR3 length is 12 residues. Germline V lookup: CDR1 SGHTA, CDR2 FQGNSA. In nucleotides, the CDR3 is TGTGCCAGCGGACAGTACACAGATACGCAGTATTTT. Translation: CASGQYTDTQYF.

The chain employs TRBV25-1 and TRBJ2-1; D not resolved. Deletions cut 6 bases from V and 4 bases from J, with 7 bases between. The CDR3 is 12 amino acids. Germline CDR1 MGHDK, CDR2 SYGVNS. The CDR3 protein is CASRRGYNEQFF. The CDR3 bases are TGTGCCAGCAGGCGAGGTTACAATGAGCAGTTCTTC. Together with reference TRBV25-1 and TRBJ2-1, the CDR3 gives the full variable domain: EADIYQTPRYLVIGTGKKITLECSQTMGHDKMYWYQQDPGMELHLIHYSYGVNSTEKGDLSSESTVSRIRTEHFPLTLESARPSHTSQYLCASRRGYNEQFFGPGTRLTVL.

This clone has a handful of counts. The rearrangement links TRBV29-1 to TRBJ2-3, with 11 bases fitting TRBD1. Germline V gene lookup returns CDR1 SQVTM and CDR2 ANQGSEA. The CDR3 contains 14 residues. The V segment lost 7 bases and the J segment 4 bases; nucleotides outside the gene matches: 7. Here the CDR3 DNA reads TGCAGCGCTAAGGGACAGGGGGACCCAGATACGCAGTATTTT. Its translation is CSAKGQGDPDTQYF.